The 15 T cell receptor beta chains below come from one sample, sequenced in a study of blood T cell repertoires in COVID-19 (dated by TCRdb to the early 2020s). To prepare the library, the immunoSEQ multiplex PCR assay was applied. The table comes from immuneACCESS by way of TCRdb, which keeps in-frame sequences with V and J called. Part of the clones is missing from these tables; in studies checked, under half for an unresolved V gene and the rest for unknown reasons. A total of 45,000 to 60,000 clones appear in this sample, 91% of them only once. Of the sample, approximately 6% is held by the ten largest clones. The sample taken for sequencing was peripheral blood. The receptors shown here come from a man aged 70-80 years with active COVID-19.

The chain recombines TRBV3-1 (or the pseudogene TRBV3-2) with TRBJ1-3; possible D gene TRBD1, 5 bases. The germline V and J ends were trimmed by 8 bases and 4 bases, with 15 bases remaining between them. Germline V gene lookup returns CDR1 LGHDT and CDR2 YNNKEL (reference sequence). The CDR3 has 14 amino acids. DNA for the CDR3: TGTGCCAGCTCATTCCAGGGATACGGAAACACCATATATTTT. It specifies CASSFQGYGNTIYF.

This clone is termed medium-sized. The V call is TRBV28, the J call TRBJ2-2; a weak D match, TRBD2 (5 bases). The germline gives CDR1 MDHEN, CDR2 SYDVKM. This CDR3 region has 14 residues. The ends were cut back, 3 bases at V and 6 bases at J, with 11 bases in the middle. In DNA, the CDR3 is TGTGCCAGCAGTTTGAGTAGCGCGGCCGGGGAGCTGTTTTTT. It yields the protein CASSLSSAAGELFF.

Only a few counts were recorded for this clone. The V gene is TRBV4-2, the J gene TRBJ2-7; 8 bases are shared with TRBD1. Germline CDR1 LGHNA, CDR2 YNFKEQ. CDR3 length: 16 amino acids. Trimming at V came to 0 bases and at J to 9 bases, leaving 13 bases not matched to a gene. Here the CDR3 reads CASSQDGTRGPGGQYF. The DNA for the CDR3 is TGTGCCAGCAGCCAAGATGGGACCAGGGGGCCCGGGGGGCAGTACTTC.

The chain carries TRBV5-1 and TRBJ2-7, with 7 bases identical to TRBD1. Trimming at V came to 9 bases and at J to 1 base, leaving 10 bases not matched to a gene. This CDR3 spans 14 amino acids. Germline V lookup: CDR1 SGHRS, CDR2 YFSETQ. The CDR3 DNA follows: TGCGCCACCCGTCGGGACAGCCGATCCTACGAGCAGTACTTC. Translated, it gives CATRRDSRSYEQYF.

Concerning this clone: A read error may account for a junction end that differs from germline. V is TRBV28 and J is TRBJ1-3; maybe TRBD1 (5 bases). The CDR3 totals 12 residues. Germline V gives CDR1 MDHEN, CDR2 SYDVKM. The CDR3 region has the DNA TGTGCCAGCCAGGGTTCTGAAAACACCATATATTTT. Translated, it gives CASQGSENTIYF. The full variable domain, its missing parts supplied by reference TRBV28 and TRBJ1-3, is DVKVTQSSRYLVKRTGEKVFLECVQDMDHENMFWYRQDPGLGLRLIYFSYDVKMKEKGDIPEGYSVSREKKERFSLILESASTNQTSMYLCASQGSENTIYFGEGSWLTVV.

V and J are TRBV28 and TRBJ2-7; 9 bases agree with TRBD1. V lost 2 bases to trimming and J lost 1 base; unmatched junction nucleotides: 3. This CDR3 comprises 15 residues. Germline CDR1 is MDHEN and CDR2 is SYDVKM. DNA of the CDR3: TGTGCCAGCAGTTTAGCCGGGACAGGGTCCTACGAGCAGTACTTC. It specifies CASSLAGTGSYEQYF.

The chain employs TRBV6-5 and TRBJ2-2; TRBD2 matches 7 bases. Germline-derived CDR1 and CDR2 are MNHEY and SVGAGI. The CDR3 covers 14 residues. J was trimmed by 0 bases and V by 8 bases; bases with no gene match: 3. The CDR3 bases are TGTGCCAGCGGGCTAGCGGCGAACACCGGGGAGCTGTTTTTT. Amino acids: CASGLAANTGELFF.

The V call is TRBV24-1, the J call TRBJ2-1, with 7 positions matching TRBD1. Looked up from germline, CDR1 is KGHDR and CDR2 is SFDVKD. This CDR3 is 16 amino acids long. V gave up 1 base and J gave up 6 bases; unmatched junction bases: 8. In DNA form, the CDR3 reads TGTGCCACCAGTGATTTAATTAGGGGGCGAGGCAATGAGCAGTTCTTC. Its translation is CATSDLIRGRGNEQFF.

The chain combines TRBV6-5 with TRBJ1-2; 7 bases fit TRBD1. The CDR3 has 13 residues. Germline CDR1 and CDR2: MNHEY and SVGAGI. J was trimmed by 4 bases and V by 5 bases; bases with no gene match: 4. For the CDR3, the DNA is TGTGCCAGCAGTAGACAGGGACTCTATGGCTACACCTTC. Protein: CASSRQGLYGYTF.

This clone was seen just once. The chain carries TRBV7-2 and TRBJ1-4; TRBD1 aligns across 8 bases. This CDR3 has 17 amino acids. Germline values: CDR1 SGHTA, CDR2 FQGNSA. V gave up 2 bases and J gave up 3 bases; unmatched junction bases: 8. Written as DNA, the CDR3 is TGTGCCAGCAGCTTATGGGGACAGGTTGGATCTAATGAAAAACTGTTTTTT. Translated, it gives CASSLWGQVGSNEKLFF.

This rearrangement joins TRBV3-1 (or the pseudogene TRBV3-2) to TRBJ2-1, with 8 positions matching TRBD2. The V gene end was trimmed by 4 bases and the J gene end by 5 bases; junction bases not matched to a gene: 13. Germline V gene data show CDR1 as LGHDT and CDR2 as YNNKEL (reference sequence). This CDR3 has 17 residues. This CDR3 is CASSLLRGGFSDNEQFF. CDR3 nucleotides: TGTGCCAGCAGCCTGCTTCGGGGGGGCTTTTCGGACAATGAGCAGTTCTTC.

The rearrangement joins TRBV5-1 to TRBJ2-2; D perhaps matches TRBD1 (6 bases). The germline CDR1 and CDR2 sequences are SGHRS and YFSETQ. The CDR3 covers 15 residues. V lost 2 bases and J 0 bases, leaving 8 bases between the germline ends. The CDR3 DNA sequence: TGCGCCAGCAGCTTCAGGGGAACGAACACCGGGGAGCTGTTTTTT. This gives the protein CASSFRGTNTGELFF.

The rearrangement uses TRBV28 and TRBJ1-2; 8 bases match TRBD1. This CDR3 region has 13 residues. The J segment lost 2 bases and the V segment lost 5 bases, leaving 1 base of the junction unmatched. Per germline, CDR1 MDHEN and CDR2 SYDVKM. CDR3 sequence: CASSRQGNYGYTF. CDR3 coding DNA: TGTGCCAGCAGTCGACAGGGGAACTATGGCTACACCTTC.

This chain links TRBV7-9 with TRBJ2-5, with unresolved D. CDR3 length: 14 residues. Germline V CDR1 and CDR2: SEHNR, FQNEAQ (reference sequence). The germline V and J ends were trimmed by 2 bases and 0 bases, with 7 bases remaining between them. The CDR3 region is CASSLSLYQETQYF. The CDR3, as DNA: TGTGCCAGCAGCTTATCCTTGTACCAAGAGACCCAGTACTTC.

The chain combines TRBV4-3 with TRBJ1-3; 7 bases match TRBD1. Germline V gene sequence: CDR1 LGHNA, CDR2 YSLEER. The junction had 8 bases not matched to a gene; V was cut back by 0 bases and J by 0 bases. This CDR3 has 18 residues. The CDR3 DNA is TGCGCCAGCAGCCAAGAGGAGGGACAGTTCAGCTCTGGAAACACCATATATTTT. Its translation is CASSQEEGQFSSGNTIYF.